Listed below are T cell receptor beta chains from one sample, sequenced in a study of blood T cell repertoires in COVID-19. Repertoires were generated with immunoSEQ multiplex PCR, while TCRdb's copy carries only in-frame clones and drops some. The data contain about 98,000 clones, around 84% of them singletons. What was sequenced was peripheral blood. All receptors come from a man aged 50 or older with active or convalescent COVID-19. Each CDR3 is given with its conserved first and last residue. Each record gives: D gene, V gene, J gene, clone size, CDR3 protein, CDR3 DNA. The D gene is left open where the match is weak. A clone size is listed for some rows: how often the clone was seen (once, few, many), or a class if it is expanded.

d_gene: NA
v_gene: TRBV18
j_gene: TRBJ1-3
abundance: NA
CDR3aa: CASSTLPGASGNTIYF
CDR3nt: TGTGCCAGCTCAACCCTCCCAGGGGCCTCTGGAAACACCATATATTTT

d_gene: TRBD1
v_gene: TRBV30
j_gene: TRBJ1-2
abundance: NA
CDR3aa: CAWSLGQYGYTF
CDR3nt: TGTGCCTGGTCATTGGGACAGTATGGCTACACCTTC

d_gene: TRBD1
v_gene: TRBV29-1
j_gene: TRBJ2-5
abundance: NA
CDR3aa: CSVEVDHTGGGKETQYF
CDR3nt: TGCAGCGTTGAAGTTGACCATACAGGGGGAGGCAAAGAGACCCAGTACTTC

d_gene: TRBD1
v_gene: TRBV6-6
j_gene: TRBJ1-1
abundance: NA
CDR3aa: CASSYPDRGGSTEAFF
CDR3nt: TGTGCCAGCAGTTACCCGGACAGGGGAGGTTCCACTGAAGCTTTCTTT

d_gene: NA
v_gene: TRBV2
j_gene: TRBJ2-2
abundance: NA
CDR3aa: CASKVGTSNTGELFF
CDR3nt: TGTGCCAGCAAGGTCGGGACTTCTAACACCGGGGAGCTGTTTTTT

d_gene: TRBD1
v_gene: TRBV3-1/TRBV3-2
j_gene: TRBJ1-1
abundance: once
CDR3aa: CASGGTALTTEAFF
CDR3nt: TGTGCCAGCGGAGGGACAGCTCTTACGACTGAAGCTTTCTTT

d_gene: NA
v_gene: TRBV30
j_gene: TRBJ1-5
abundance: few
CDR3aa: CAWSVGEPQHF
CDR3nt: TGTGCCTGGAGTGTAGGAGAGCCCCAGCATTTT

d_gene: TRBD1
v_gene: TRBV3-1/TRBV3-2
j_gene: TRBJ1-2
abundance: few
CDR3aa: CASSPPQGEDYGYTF
CDR3nt: TGTGCCAGCAGCCCTCCACAGGGGGAGGACTATGGCTACACCTTC

d_gene: NA
v_gene: TRBV5-8
j_gene: TRBJ1-2
abundance: once
CDR3aa: CASSFPGGSGYTF
CDR3nt: TGTGCCAGCAGCTTCCCTGGGGGCAGCGGCTACACCTTC

d_gene: TRBD2
v_gene: TRBV4-2
j_gene: TRBJ2-1
abundance: NA
CDR3aa: CASSQGLLTGGLNEQFF
CDR3nt: TGTGCCAGCAGTCAAGGACTCCTGACGGGGGGGCTCAATGAGCAGTTCTTC

d_gene: TRBD1
v_gene: TRBV27
j_gene: TRBJ2-3
abundance: once
CDR3aa: CASTYGTGRGPDTQYF
CDR3nt: TGTGCCAGCACCTACGGGACAGGGAGGGGGCCAGATACGCAGTATTTT

d_gene: NA
v_gene: TRBV28
j_gene: TRBJ2-7
abundance: NA
CDR3aa: CASLSVLSYEQYF
CDR3nt: TGTGCCAGCCTGTCGGTTCTCTCCTACGAGCAGTACTTC

d_gene: NA
v_gene: TRBV4-1
j_gene: TRBJ2-7
abundance: NA
CDR3aa: CASSQVAVSSYEQYF
CDR3nt: TGCGCCAGCAGCCAAGTTGCGGTTAGCTCCTACGAGCAGTACTTC

d_gene: TRBD1
v_gene: TRBV28
j_gene: TRBJ1-5
abundance: NA
CDR3aa: CASRTGNNQPQHF
CDR3nt: TGTGCCAGCCGGACAGGGAACAATCAGCCCCAGCATTTT

d_gene: TRBD2
v_gene: TRBV27
j_gene: TRBJ2-2
abundance: NA
CDR3aa: CASSSIQGGLANTGELFF
CDR3nt: TGTGCCAGCAGTTCTATTCAGGGAGGGCTCGCGAACACCGGGGAGCTGTTTTTT

d_gene: NA
v_gene: TRBV7-9
j_gene: TRBJ1-6
abundance: NA
CDR3aa: CASSPLADSPLHF
CDR3nt: TGTGCCAGCAGCCCCCTGGCGGATTCACCCCTCCACTTT

d_gene: NA
v_gene: TRBV6-2/TRBV6-3
j_gene: TRBJ1-5
abundance: once
CDR3aa: CASSWGGIGQPQHF
CDR3nt: TGTGCCAGCAGTTGGGGAGGGATCGGTCAGCCCCAGCATTTT

d_gene: NA
v_gene: TRBV2
j_gene: TRBJ1-5
abundance: NA
CDR3aa: CASRTSFPNQPQHF
CDR3nt: TGTGCCAGCAGAACATCTTTCCCCAATCAGCCCCAGCATTTT

d_gene: NA
v_gene: TRBV27
j_gene: TRBJ1-5
abundance: NA
CDR3aa: CASSRKRNQPQHF
CDR3nt: TGTGCCAGCAGCCGTAAGCGCAATCAGCCCCAGCATTTT

d_gene: NA
v_gene: TRBV7-2
j_gene: TRBJ1-1
abundance: NA
CDR3aa: CASSFTGQNTEAFF
CDR3nt: TGTGCCAGCAGCTTCACAGGGCAGAACACTGAAGCTTTCTTT

d_gene: NA
v_gene: TRBV18
j_gene: TRBJ1-1
abundance: NA
CDR3aa: CASSPGHLNTEAFF
CDR3nt: TGTGCCAGCTCACCGGGACATTTGAACACTGAAGCTTTCTTT

d_gene: TRBD2
v_gene: TRBV11-2
j_gene: TRBJ2-2
abundance: NA
CDR3aa: CASSHSGGLNTGELFF
CDR3nt: TGTGCCAGCAGCCATAGCGGGGGCCTGAACACCGGGGAGCTGTTTTTT